The 3 T cell receptor beta chains in this list originate from one sample, sequenced in a study of T-cell memory formation after mild COVID-19. One entry per CDR3 protein, called by TCRdb with MiXCR from the 5' RACE reads. The sample gives 240,000 or so distinct CDR3 sequences, over 8.5% of which show up once; roughly a fifth is in the top ten. The source material was PBMCs or a T cell subset sorted from them (not recorded which). The receptors come from a man aged 18 to 30 who had mild COVID-19 (a few samples of this study predate the infection). Cell type and time point are not known.

This clonotype was observed many times. V is TRBV27 and J is TRBJ1-6; the D is unclear. Germline V gene lookup returns CDR1 MNHEY and CDR2 SMNVEV (reference sequence). Trimming removed 7 bases at V and 6 bases at J, with 13 bases between. The CDR3 has 14 amino acids. As DNA, the CDR3 is TGTGCCAGCATGGTGGGCTCTGTTAATTCACCCCTCCACTTT. This encodes CASMVGSVNSPLHF.

The V gene is TRBV6-2 or TRBV6-3, the J gene TRBJ2-3; 7 bases align to TRBD2. The CDR3 sequence is 14 residues long. Trimming took 7 bases from V and 4 from J; bases not matched to a gene: 8. CDR1 is MNHEY and CDR2 is SVGEGT in the germline V gene. CDR3 DNA: TGTGCCAGCACCTTCCTAGCGGAGGCAGATACGCAGTATTTT. Protein: CASTFLAEADTQYF.

CDR3 sequence (DNA): TGTGCCAGCAGCCAAGCCCAGACAGTGAACACCGGGGAGCTGTTTTTT. The encoded protein is CASSQAQTVNTGELFF. This chain uses TRBV4-2 with TRBJ2-2, with a weak D call TRBD1 (5 bases). Per germline, CDR1 LGHNA and CDR2 YNFKEQ. There are 16 residues in the CDR3. V gave up 1 base and J gave up 1 base, with 10 bases separating them.